The sample holds a few counts of the clone carrying this TCR beta chain. The CDR3 contains 13 residues. Germline V gives CDR1 ENHRY, CDR2 SYGVKD. V lost 4 bases to trimming and J lost 1 base, with 7 bases between them. A single-stranded UMI oligo with SP2 sequence was ligated to cDNA 3' ends. An equimolar mix of RC1.1 and RC1.2 primed the beta chain across TRBC1 and TRBC2. TCRdb fed the UMI-ligation and nested PCR reads into MiXCR, producing one record per CDR3 protein. Altogether 25,000 to 35,000 distinct CDR3 sequences are present, 10% being singletons, with the ten largest covering about a tenth. The data were obtained in a study of quantifying T cell responses using KT2 cells. Study summary: TCR alpha and beta constant-region primers primed reverse transcription of RNA.

The TCR was taken from a human donor. The rearrangement links TRBV10-3 to TRBJ1-1, with no clear D. Sequencing used PBMCs spiked with cells of the T cell clone KT2. CDR3 nucleotides: TGTGCCATCAGTGTATCCGGGAACACTGAAGCTTTCTTT. This gives the protein CAISVSGNTEAFF.